This TCR beta chain was sequenced during a study of cytomegalovirus exposure and HLA in healthy donors. Study results and caveats: Specificity for CMV antigens was confirmed in vitro for a few of the CMV-associated chains. The study listed approximately 160 cytomegalovirus-associated TCR beta chains. While the bulk of TCR sequences proved rare, some public TCRs turned up in many donors.

TCRdb keeps only in-frame clones here, not all; method: immunoSEQ multiplex PCR. Of about 360,000 clones in the sample, 70% to 90% were seen once. V lost 0 bases and J 11 bases, leaving 8 bases between the germline ends. Germline CDR1 DFQATT, CDR2 SNEGSKA (reference sequence). CDR3 length: 10 residues. As for this clone: What it binds is unknown.

The receptor was derived from a woman under 30 in good health and CMV-seronegative. The gene calls are TRBV20-1 and TRBJ2-7; D may be TRBD1 (7 bases). Sequenced material: PBMCs. CDR3 bases: TGCAGTGCTAGAGACAGGGGGGAGTACTTC. Protein sequence: CSARDRGEYF.